This T cell receptor (beta chain) emerged from a study of T cell responses to AZD1222 COVID-19 vaccine. Study conclusions and caveats: The study found Spike-specific TCR breadth and depth rose after two AZD1222 doses.

TCRdb keeps only in-frame clones here, not all; method: immunoSEQ multiplex PCR. Here the sample spans some 120,000 clones, more than 70% being singletons. As for this clone: What it binds is unknown.

CDR3 length: 12 residues. Trimming removed 1 base from V and 8 bases from J, with 3 bases in between. In germline, CDR1 is SNHLY, CDR2 FYNNEI. This sample comprised peripheral blood, obtained on day 0 of AZD1222 vaccination. The V gene is TRBV2, the J gene TRBJ1-6; D not certain. The clonotype originates from an adult in good health. This CDR3 is CASSEVYSPLHF. DNA of the CDR3: TGTGCCAGCAGTGAAGTATATTCACCCCTCCACTTT.